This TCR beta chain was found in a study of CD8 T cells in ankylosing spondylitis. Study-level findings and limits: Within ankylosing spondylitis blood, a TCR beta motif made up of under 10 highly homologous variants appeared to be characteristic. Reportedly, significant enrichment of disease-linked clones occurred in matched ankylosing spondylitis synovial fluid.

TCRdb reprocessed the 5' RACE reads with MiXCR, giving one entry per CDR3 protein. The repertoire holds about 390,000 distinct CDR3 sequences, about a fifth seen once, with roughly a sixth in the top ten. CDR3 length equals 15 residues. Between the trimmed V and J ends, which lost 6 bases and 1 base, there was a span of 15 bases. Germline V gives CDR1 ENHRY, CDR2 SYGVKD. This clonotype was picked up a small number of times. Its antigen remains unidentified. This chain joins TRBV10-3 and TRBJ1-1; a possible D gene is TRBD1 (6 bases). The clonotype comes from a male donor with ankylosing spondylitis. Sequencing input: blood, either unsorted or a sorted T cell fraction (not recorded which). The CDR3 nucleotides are TGTGCCATCAGCCCTTCGACAGGAGAGAACACTGAAGCTTTCTTT. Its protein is CAISPSTGENTEAFF.